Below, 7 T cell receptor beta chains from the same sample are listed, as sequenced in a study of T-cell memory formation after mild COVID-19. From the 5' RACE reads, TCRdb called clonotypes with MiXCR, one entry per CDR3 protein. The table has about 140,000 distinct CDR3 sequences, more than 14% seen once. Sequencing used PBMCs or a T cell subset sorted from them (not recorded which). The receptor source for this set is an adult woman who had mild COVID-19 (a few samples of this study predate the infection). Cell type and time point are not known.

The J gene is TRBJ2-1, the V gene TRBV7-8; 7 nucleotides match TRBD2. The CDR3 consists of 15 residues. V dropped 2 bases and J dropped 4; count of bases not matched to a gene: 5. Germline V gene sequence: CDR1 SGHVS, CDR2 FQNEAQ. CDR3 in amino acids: CASSLRAGSYNEQFF. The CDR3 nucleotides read TGTGCCAGCAGCTTAAGAGCGGGGAGTTACAATGAGCAGTTCTTC.

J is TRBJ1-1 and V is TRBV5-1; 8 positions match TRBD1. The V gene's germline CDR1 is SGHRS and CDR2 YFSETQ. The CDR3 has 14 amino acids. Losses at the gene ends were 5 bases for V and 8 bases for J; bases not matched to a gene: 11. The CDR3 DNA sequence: TGCGCCAGCAGTGACGACAGGGGCCGCTTAGAAGCTTTCTTT. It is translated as CASSDDRGRLEAFF.

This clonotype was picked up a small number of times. Here the CDR3 DNA reads TGTGCCAGCAGCGTCCGGGGATGGGATGAGCAGTTCTTC. It translates to CASSVRGWDEQFF. The gene calls are TRBV9 and TRBJ2-1, with a tentative D call TRBD2 (5 bases). V lost 2 bases, J lost 8 bases, and 11 bases lay in between. There are 13 residues in the CDR3. From germline, CDR1 is SGDLS and CDR2 YYNGEE. The full variable domain, with the rest looked up from reference TRBV9 and TRBJ2-1, is DSGVTQTPKHLITATGQRVTLRCSPRSGDLSVYWYQQSLDQGLQFLIQYYNGEERAKGNILERFSAQQFPDLHSELNLSSLELGDSALYFCASSVRGWDEQFFGPGTRLTVL.

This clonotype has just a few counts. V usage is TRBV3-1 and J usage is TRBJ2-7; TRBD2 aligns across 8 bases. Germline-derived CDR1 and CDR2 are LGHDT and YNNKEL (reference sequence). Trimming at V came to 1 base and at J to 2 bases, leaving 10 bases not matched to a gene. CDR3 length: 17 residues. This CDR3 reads CASSQANRLAGPYEQYF. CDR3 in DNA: TGTGCCAGCAGCCAAGCTAATCGGCTAGCGGGTCCCTACGAGCAGTACTTC.

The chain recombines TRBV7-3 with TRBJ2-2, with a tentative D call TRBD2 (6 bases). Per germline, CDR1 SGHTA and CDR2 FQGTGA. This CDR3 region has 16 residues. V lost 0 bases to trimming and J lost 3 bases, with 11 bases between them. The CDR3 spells CASSLTPGDYTGELFF. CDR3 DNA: TGTGCCAGCAGCTTAACTCCGGGGGACTACACCGGGGAGCTGTTTTTT.

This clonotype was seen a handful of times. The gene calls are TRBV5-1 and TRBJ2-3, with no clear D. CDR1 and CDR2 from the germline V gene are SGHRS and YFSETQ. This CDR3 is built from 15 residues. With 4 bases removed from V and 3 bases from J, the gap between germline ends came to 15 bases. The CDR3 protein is CASSPPLASTDTQYF. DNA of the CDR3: TGCGCCAGCAGCCCTCCGTTAGCATCGACAGATACGCAGTATTTT.

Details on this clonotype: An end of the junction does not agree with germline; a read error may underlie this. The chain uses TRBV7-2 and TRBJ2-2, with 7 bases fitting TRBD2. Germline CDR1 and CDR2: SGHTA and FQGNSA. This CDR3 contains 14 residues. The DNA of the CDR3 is TGTGCCAGCAGCGTAAGCGGGAACGCCGGGGAGCTGTTTTTT. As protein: CASSVSGNAGELFF.